These T cell receptor beta chains were read from a single sample in a study of beta chain features in type 1 diabetes. Only in-frame clones appear in the TCRdb table, and some are missing; sequencing was by immunoSEQ multiplex PCR. This repertoire shows about 320,000 clones, around 15% found once; its top ten account for roughly 6.7%. Specimen: central memory CD4+ T cells from blood. The receptors shown here come from a young man in good health. Both conserved end residues are part of each CDR3. D genes are given only for firm matches. Clone size is shown for a subset of rows, as once, few, many or a class of expanded clone.

size: NA; V: TRBV5-1; J: TRBJ2-7; D: TRBD2; CDR3: CASSLVVSGDSEQYF; DNA: TGCGCCAGCAGCTTGGTCGTTAGCGGGGACTCCGAGCAGTACTTC
size: many; V: TRBV7-2; J: TRBJ1-5; D: NA; CDR3: CASGLRGNQPQHF; DNA: TGTGCCAGCGGACTACGCGGAAATCAGCCCCAGCATTTT
size: many; V: TRBV14; J: TRBJ2-1; D: NA; CDR3: CASSQDKWGEQFF; DNA: TGTGCCAGCAGCCAAGATAAGTGGGGAGAGCAGTTCTTC
size: NA; V: TRBV20-1; J: TRBJ2-3; D: NA; CDR3: CSARPRDTQYF; DNA: TGCAGTGCTAGACCTAGGGATACGCAGTATTTT
size: few; V: TRBV30; J: TRBJ1-4; D: NA; CDR3: CAWSAERHLRAKLFF; DNA: TGTGCCTGGAGTGCAGAACGACACCTCAGGGCGAAACTGTTTTTT
size: many; V: TRBV29-1; J: TRBJ1-1; D: NA; CDR3: CSAGRLRNTEAFF; DNA: TGCAGCGCCGGAAGATTGAGGAACACTGAAGCTTTCTTT
size: few; V: TRBV11-3; J: TRBJ2-3; D: TRBD2; CDR3: CASSLMTSGRDTQYF; DNA: TGTGCCAGCAGCTTGATGACTAGCGGGAGAGATACGCAGTATTTT
size: NA; V: TRBV6-1; J: TRBJ2-1; D: NA; CDR3: CASSSRPQAQFF; DNA: TGTGCCAGCAGTTCCCGTCCCCAGGCTCAGTTCTTC
size: many; V: TRBV5-1; J: TRBJ1-5; D: NA; CDR3: CASSPGWGQGGDQPQHF; DNA: TGCGCCAGCAGCCCTGGGTGGGGCCAAGGAGGGGATCAGCCCCAGCATTTT
size: few; V: TRBV6-5; J: TRBJ1-6; D: TRBD1; CDR3: CASRDRADSPLHF; DNA: TGCGCCAGCAGAGACAGGGCGGATTCACCCCTCCACTTT
size: NA; V: TRBV6-1; J: TRBJ2-5; D: NA; CDR3: CASSPKETQYF; DNA: TGTGCCAGCAGCCCTAAAGAGACCCAGTACTTC
size: few; V: TRBV7-3; J: TRBJ2-3; D: NA; CDR3: CASSLTGYPDTQYF; DNA: TGTGCCAGCAGCTTAACTGGCTACCCAGATACGCAGTATTTT
size: NA; V: TRBV4-2; J: TRBJ2-3; D: NA; CDR3: CASSQDFGTTDTQYF; DNA: TGTGCCAGCAGCCAAGATTTTGGTACCACAGATACGCAGTATTTT
size: few; V: TRBV5-1; J: TRBJ1-6; D: NA; CDR3: CASSLGPVDNNSPLHF; DNA: TGCGCCAGCAGCTTGGGACCGGTGGACAACAATTCACCCCTCCACTTT
size: NA; V: TRBV19; J: TRBJ2-1; D: TRBD1; CDR3: CASSIRLGQGPNEQFF; DNA: TGTGCCAGTAGTATACGTCTCGGACAGGGTCCAAATGAGCAGTTCTTC
size: NA; V: TRBV11-3; J: TRBJ1-2; D: NA; CDR3: CASSDSFYGYTF; DNA: TGTGCCAGCAGCGATTCTTTCTATGGCTACACCTTC
size: NA; V: TRBV9; J: TRBJ2-2; D: TRBD2; CDR3: CASSVAGLAGAKNTGELFF; DNA: TGTGCCAGCAGCGTAGCCGGTTTAGCGGGGGCTAAGAACACCGGGGAGCTGTTTTTT
size: few; V: TRBV23-1; J: TRBJ1-1; D: NA; CDR3: CASSQWHKTNTEAFF; DNA: TGCGCCAGCAGTCAATGGCACAAAACCAACACTGAAGCTTTCTTT
size: NA; V: TRBV7-2; J: TRBJ2-6; D: TRBD1; CDR3: CASSLRQGATGANVLTF; DNA: TGTGCCAGCAGCTTGAGGCAGGGGGCGACTGGGGCCAACGTCCTGACTTTC
size: NA; V: TRBV6-6; J: TRBJ2-1; D: NA; CDR3: CASIGAVNNEQFF; DNA: TGTGCCAGCATTGGGGCCGTAAACAATGAGCAGTTCTTC
size: NA; V: TRBV2; J: TRBJ2-1; D: TRBD2; CDR3: CASSGAQRGNEQFF; DNA: TGTGCCAGCAGTGGTGCCCAGCGGGGGAATGAGCAGTTCTTC
size: few; V: TRBV6-5; J: TRBJ1-1; D: TRBD1; CDR3: CASSYLPGQGNTEAFF; DNA: TGTGCCAGCAGTTATCTACCGGGACAGGGTAACACTGAAGCTTTCTTT
size: few; V: TRBV7-2; J: TRBJ1-2; D: NA; CDR3: CASSFIGLGYTF; DNA: TGTGCCAGCAGCTTCATAGGGCTTGGCTACACCTTC